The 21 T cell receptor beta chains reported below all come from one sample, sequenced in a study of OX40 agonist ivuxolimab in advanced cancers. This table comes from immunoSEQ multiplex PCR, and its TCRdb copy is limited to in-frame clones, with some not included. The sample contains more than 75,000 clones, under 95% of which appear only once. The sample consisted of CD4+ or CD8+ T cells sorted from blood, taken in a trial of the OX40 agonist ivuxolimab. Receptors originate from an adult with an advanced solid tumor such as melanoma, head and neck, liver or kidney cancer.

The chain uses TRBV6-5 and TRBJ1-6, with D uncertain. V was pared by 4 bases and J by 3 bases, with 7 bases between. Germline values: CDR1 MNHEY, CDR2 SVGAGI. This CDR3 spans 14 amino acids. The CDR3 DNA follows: TGTGCCAGCAGTTCGGCGGGCTATAATTCACCCCTCCACTTT. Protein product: CASSSAGYNSPLHF.

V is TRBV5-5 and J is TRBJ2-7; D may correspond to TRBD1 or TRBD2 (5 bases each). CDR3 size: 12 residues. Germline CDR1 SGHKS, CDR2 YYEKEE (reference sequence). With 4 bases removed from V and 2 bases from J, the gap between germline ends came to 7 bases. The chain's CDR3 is CASSLGAYEQYF. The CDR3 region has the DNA TGTGCCAGCAGCCTGGGGGCCTACGAGCAGTACTTC.

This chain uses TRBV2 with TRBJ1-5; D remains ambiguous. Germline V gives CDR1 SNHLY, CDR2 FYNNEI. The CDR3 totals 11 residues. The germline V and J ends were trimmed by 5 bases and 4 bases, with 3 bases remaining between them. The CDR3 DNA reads TGTGCCAGCAGTATTAATCAGCCCCAGCATTTT. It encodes CASSINQPQHF.

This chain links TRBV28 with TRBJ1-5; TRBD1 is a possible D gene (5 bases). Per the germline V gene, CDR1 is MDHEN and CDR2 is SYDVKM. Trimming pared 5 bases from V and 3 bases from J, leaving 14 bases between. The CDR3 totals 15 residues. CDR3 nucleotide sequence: TGTGCCAGCAGTACAATGGAGGGGCTCAATCAGCCCCAGCATTTT. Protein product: CASSTMEGLNQPQHF.

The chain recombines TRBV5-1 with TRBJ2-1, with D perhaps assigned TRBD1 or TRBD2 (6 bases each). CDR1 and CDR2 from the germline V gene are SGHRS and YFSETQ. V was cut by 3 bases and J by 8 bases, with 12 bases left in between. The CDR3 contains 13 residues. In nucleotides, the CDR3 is TGCGCCAGCAGCTCGTTGGGGGGCGATGAGCAGTTCTTC. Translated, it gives CASSSLGGDEQFF. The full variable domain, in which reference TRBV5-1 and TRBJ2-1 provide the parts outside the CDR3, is KAGVTQTPRYLIKTRGQQVTLSCSPISGHRSVSWYQQTPGQGLQFLFEYFSETQRNKGNFPGRFSGRQFSNSRSEMNVSTLELGDSALYLCASSSLGGDEQFFGPGTRLTVL.

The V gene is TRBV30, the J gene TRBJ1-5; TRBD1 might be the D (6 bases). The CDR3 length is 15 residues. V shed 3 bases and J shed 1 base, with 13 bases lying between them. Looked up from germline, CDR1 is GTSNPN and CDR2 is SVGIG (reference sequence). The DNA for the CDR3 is TGTGCCTGGAGCGAGGGGGGCGGGAGCAATCAGCCCCAGCATTTT. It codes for CAWSEGGGSNQPQHF.

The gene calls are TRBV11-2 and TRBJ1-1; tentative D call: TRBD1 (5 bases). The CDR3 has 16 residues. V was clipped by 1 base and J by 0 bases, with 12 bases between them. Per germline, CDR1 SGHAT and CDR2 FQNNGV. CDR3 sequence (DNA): TGTGCCAGCAGCTTAGGTCCAGGGTCGATGAACACTGAAGCTTTCTTT. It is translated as CASSLGPGSMNTEAFF. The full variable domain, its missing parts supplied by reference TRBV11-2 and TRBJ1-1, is EAGVAQSPRYKIIEKRQSVAFWCNPISGHATLYWYQQILGQGPKLLIQFQNNGVVDDSQLPKDRFSAERLKGVDSTLKIQPAKLEDSAVYLCASSLGPGSMNTEAFFGQGTRLTVV.

In DNA, the CDR3 is TGTGCCAGCAGTGAAGTGGGGCCGAGCTACGAGCAGTACTTC. Amino acid sequence: CASSEVGPSYEQYF. The gene calls are TRBV6-1 and TRBJ2-7, with a tentative D call TRBD1 (5 bases). Per the germline V gene, CDR1 is MNHNS and CDR2 is SASEGT. This CDR3 comprises 14 residues. Trimming removed 1 base from V and 3 bases from J, with 10 bases in between.

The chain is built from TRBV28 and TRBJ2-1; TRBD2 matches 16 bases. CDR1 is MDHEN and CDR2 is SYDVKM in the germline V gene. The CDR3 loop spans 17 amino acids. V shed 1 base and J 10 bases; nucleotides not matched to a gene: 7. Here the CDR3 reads CASSLLGGTSGRDEQFF. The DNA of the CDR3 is TGTGCCAGCAGTTTATTAGGCGGGACTAGCGGGAGGGACGAGCAGTTCTTC. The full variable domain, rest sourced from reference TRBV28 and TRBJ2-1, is DVKVTQSSRYLVKRTGEKVFLECVQDMDHENMFWYRQDPGLGLRLIYFSYDVKMKEKGDIPEGYSVSREKKERFSLILESASTNQTSMYLCASSLLGGTSGRDEQFFGPGTRLTVL.

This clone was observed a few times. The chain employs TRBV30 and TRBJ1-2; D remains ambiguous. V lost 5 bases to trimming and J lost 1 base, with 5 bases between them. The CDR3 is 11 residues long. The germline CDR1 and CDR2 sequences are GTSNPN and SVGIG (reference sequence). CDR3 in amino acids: CAWSDNYGYTF. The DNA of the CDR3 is TGTGCCTGGTCCGATAACTATGGCTACACCTTC. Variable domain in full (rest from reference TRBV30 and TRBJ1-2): SQTIHQWPATLVQPVGSPLSLECTVEGTSNPNLYWYRQAAGRGLQLLFYSVGIGQISSEVPQNLSASRPQDRQFILSSKKLLLSDSGFYLCAWSDNYGYTFGSGTRLTVV.

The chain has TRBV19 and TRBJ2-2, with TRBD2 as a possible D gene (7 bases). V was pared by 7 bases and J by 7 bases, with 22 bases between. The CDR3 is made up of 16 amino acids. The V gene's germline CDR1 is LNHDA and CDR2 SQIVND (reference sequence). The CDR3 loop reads CASTPTLGGPGGELFF. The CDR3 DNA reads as TGTGCCAGTACCCCCACCCTCGGGGGGCCGGGCGGGGAGCTGTTTTTT.

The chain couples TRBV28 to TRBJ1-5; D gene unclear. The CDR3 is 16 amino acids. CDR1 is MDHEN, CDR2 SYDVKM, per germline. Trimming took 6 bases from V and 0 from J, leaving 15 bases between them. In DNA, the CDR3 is TGTGCCAGCAGCTATACAGTCCCACCTAGCAATCAGCCCCAGCATTTT. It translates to CASSYTVPPSNQPQHF.

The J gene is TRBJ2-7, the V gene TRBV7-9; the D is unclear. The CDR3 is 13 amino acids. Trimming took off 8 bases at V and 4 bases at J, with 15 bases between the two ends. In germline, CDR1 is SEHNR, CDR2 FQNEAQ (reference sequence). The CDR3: CASDRGQGYEQYF. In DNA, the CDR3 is TGTGCCAGCGACCGAGGCCAAGGGTACGAGCAGTACTTC.

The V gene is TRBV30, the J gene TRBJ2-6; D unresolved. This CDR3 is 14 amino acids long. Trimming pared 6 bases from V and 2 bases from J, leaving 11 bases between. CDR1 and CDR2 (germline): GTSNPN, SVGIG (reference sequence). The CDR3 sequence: CACFKLAGANVLTF. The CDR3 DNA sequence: TGTGCCTGTTTTAAGCTGGCTGGGGCCAACGTCCTGACTTTC.

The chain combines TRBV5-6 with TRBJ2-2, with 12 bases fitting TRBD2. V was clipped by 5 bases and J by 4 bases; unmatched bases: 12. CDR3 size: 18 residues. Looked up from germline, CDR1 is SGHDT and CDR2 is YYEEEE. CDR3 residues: CASRGTSGRNRGTGELFF. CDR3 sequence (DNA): TGTGCCAGCAGAGGGACTAGCGGGCGCAACCGCGGCACCGGGGAGCTGTTTTTT. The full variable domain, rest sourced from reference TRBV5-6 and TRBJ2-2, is DAGVTQSPTHLIKTRGQQVTLRCSPKSGHDTVSWYQQALGQGPQFIFQYYEEEERQRGNFPDRFSGHQFPNYSSELNVNALLLGDSALYLCASRGTSGRNRGTGELFFGEGSRLTVL.

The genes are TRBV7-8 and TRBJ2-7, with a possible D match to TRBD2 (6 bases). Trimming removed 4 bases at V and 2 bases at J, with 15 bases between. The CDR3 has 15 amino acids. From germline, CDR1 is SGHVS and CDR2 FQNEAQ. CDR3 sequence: CASSWASEGPYEQYF. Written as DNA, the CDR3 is TGTGCCAGCAGCTGGGCATCGGAGGGGCCCTACGAGCAGTACTTC.

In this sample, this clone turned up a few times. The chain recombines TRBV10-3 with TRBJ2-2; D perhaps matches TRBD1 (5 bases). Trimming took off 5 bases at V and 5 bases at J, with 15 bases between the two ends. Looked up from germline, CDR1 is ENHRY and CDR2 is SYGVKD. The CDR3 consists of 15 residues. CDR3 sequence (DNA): TGTGCCATCAGTCCAGGGATGATTGAGACCGGGGAGCTGTTTTTT. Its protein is CAISPGMIETGELFF.

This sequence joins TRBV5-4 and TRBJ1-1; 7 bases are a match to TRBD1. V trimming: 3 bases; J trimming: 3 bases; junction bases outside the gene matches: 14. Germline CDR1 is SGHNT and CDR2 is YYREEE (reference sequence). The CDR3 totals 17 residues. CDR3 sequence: CASSSGQVLGWDTEAFF. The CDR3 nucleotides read TGTGCCAGCAGCTCCGGACAGGTTCTTGGTTGGGACACTGAAGCTTTCTTT.

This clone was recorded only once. The CDR3 protein is CASSPGSYGYTF. Here the CDR3 DNA reads TGTGCCAGCAGCCCGGGGAGCTATGGCTACACCTTC. V usage is TRBV5-6 and J usage is TRBJ1-2, with no clear D. The CDR3 loop spans 12 amino acids. Trimming removed 4 bases at V and 4 bases at J, with 8 bases between. CDR1 is SGHDT, CDR2 YYEEEE, per germline.

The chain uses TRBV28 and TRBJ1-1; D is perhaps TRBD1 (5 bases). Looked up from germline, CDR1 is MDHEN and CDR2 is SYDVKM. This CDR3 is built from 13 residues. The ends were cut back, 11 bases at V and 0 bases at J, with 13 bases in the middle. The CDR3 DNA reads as TGTGCCGGGGGGAAAGGGGTGAACACTGAAGCTTTCTTT. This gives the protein CAGGKGVNTEAFF. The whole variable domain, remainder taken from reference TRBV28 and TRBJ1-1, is DVKVTQSSRYLVKRTGEKVFLECVQDMDHENMFWYRQDPGLGLRLIYFSYDVKMKEKGDIPEGYSVSREKKERFSLILESASTNQTSMYLCAGGKGVNTEAFFGQGTRLTVV.

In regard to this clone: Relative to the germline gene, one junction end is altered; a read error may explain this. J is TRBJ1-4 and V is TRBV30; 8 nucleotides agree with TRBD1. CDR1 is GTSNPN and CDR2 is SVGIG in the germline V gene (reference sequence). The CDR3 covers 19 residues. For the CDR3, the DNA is TGTACCTGGAGTTCTCCCAGGAGGACAGGGAGTAAGACTAATGAAAAACTGTTTTTT. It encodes CTWSSPRRTGSKTNEKLFF.